Following are 26 T cell receptor beta chains from one sample sequenced in a study of cytomegalovirus exposure and HLA in healthy donors. With 60 Vbeta and 13 Jbeta primers, the PCR was carried out. TCRdb's table, derived via immunoSEQ multiplex PCR, lists solely in-frame clones and lacks some. The data hold under 150,000 clones, with roughly 80% observed a single time. Material: PBMCs. The origin of the receptors is a man in his forties or fifties in good health and CMV-seronegative.

J is TRBJ2-6 and V is TRBV15; D unresolved. V dropped 1 base and J dropped 4 bases, with 8 bases sitting between them. The CDR3 has 15 amino acids. The germline gives CDR1 LNHNV, CDR2 YYDKDF (reference sequence). CDR3 DNA: TGTGCCACCAGCAGAGGGTTTGGCGGGGCCAACGTCCTGACTTTC. Translation gives CATSRGFGGANVLTF.

The chain links TRBV27 to TRBJ2-7; possible D gene TRBD1, 6 bases. Looked up from germline, CDR1 is MNHEY and CDR2 is SMNVEV (reference sequence). There are 12 residues in the CDR3. Trimming shortened V by 6 bases and J by 4 bases, and 10 bases separated the two germline ends. The CDR3 reads CASRGQAYEQYF. CDR3 DNA: TGTGCCAGCAGGGGACAAGCTTACGAGCAGTACTTC.

In this sample, this clone turned up a few times. The V and J genes are TRBV7-6 and TRBJ2-1; 9 bases agree with TRBD1. The CDR3 totals 13 residues. Trimming removed 1 base from V and 11 bases from J; junction bases left unmatched: 3. The germline V gene encodes CDR1 SGHVS and CDR2 FNYEAQ. In nucleotides, the CDR3 is TGTGCCAGCAGCTTAGGTGGGACAGGGCAGCAGTTCTTC. This gives the protein CASSLGGTGQQFF.

The V and J genes are TRBV28 and TRBJ2-7; tentatively, D is TRBD1 (5 bases). V lost 3 bases and J lost 2, with 20 bases in between. This CDR3 has 17 amino acids. Germline V gives CDR1 MDHEN, CDR2 SYDVKM. The CDR3 here is CASSLGTLGLGTYEQYF. The CDR3 DNA reads TGTGCCAGCAGTTTGGGCACGTTGGGGCTTGGGACCTACGAGCAGTACTTC.

The chain combines TRBV10-3 with TRBJ1-1; tentative D call: TRBD1 (6 bases). The CDR3 consists of 15 residues. Germline CDR1 and CDR2: ENHRY and SYGVKD. Trimming removed 1 base from V and 1 base from J, with 10 bases in between. The CDR3 DNA sequence: TGTGCCATCAGTGAGTTGGACAGAGCGAACACTGAAGCTTTCTTT. This encodes CAISELDRANTEAFF.

The sample holds one count of this clone. The rearrangement uses TRBV6-6 and TRBJ2-1; D is uncertain. Germline V gene sequence: CDR1 MNHNY, CDR2 SVGAGI (reference sequence). Trimming left V 6 bases short and J 2 bases short, with 14 bases between. This CDR3 is 15 amino acids long. The CDR3 here is CASRHRQEPYNEQFF. The CDR3 DNA reads as TGTGCCAGCAGACACCGACAAGAACCCTACAATGAGCAGTTCTTC.

The rearrangement links TRBV19 to TRBJ2-2; maybe TRBD2 (7 bases). The V end lost 5 bases, the J end lost 7 bases, and 17 bases lay between the germline ends. In germline, CDR1 is LNHDA, CDR2 SQIVND (reference sequence). CDR3 length: 15 residues. The CDR3 DNA is TGTGCCAGTAGTCCCGGCGGGGGCGCGATCGGGGAGCTGTTTTTT. Translated, it gives CASSPGGGAIGELFF.

This clone occurred once. The V call is TRBV19, the J call TRBJ2-3; D unclear. CDR1 LNHDA and CDR2 SQIVND come from the germline V gene (reference sequence). CDR3 length: 12 residues. Trimming took off 5 bases at V and 4 bases at J, with 7 bases between the two ends. DNA of the CDR3: TGTGCCAGTAGTTGGCTCGCAGATACGCAGTATTTT. Translation gives CASSWLADTQYF.

The chain has TRBV25-1 and TRBJ2-1, with TRBD2 matching 11 bases. Germline V gene data show CDR1 as MGHDK and CDR2 as SYGVNS. Trimming took 4 bases from V and 4 from J; bases not matched to a gene: 0. CDR3 length: 14 residues. CDR3 in DNA: TGTGCCAGCAGTGGACTAGCGGGGTACAATGAGCAGTTCTTC. Its protein is CASSGLAGYNEQFF. Full variable domain (rest looked up from reference TRBV25-1 and TRBJ2-1): EADIYQTPRYLVIGTGKKITLECSQTMGHDKMYWYQQDPGMELHLIHYSYGVNSTEKGDLSSESTVSRIRTEHFPLTLESARPSHTSQYLCASSGLAGYNEQFFGPGTRLTVL.

This clone was detected only once. The chain carries TRBV7-9 and TRBJ1-2; D perhaps matches TRBD1 (5 bases). The CDR3 has 13 residues. Trimming cost V 2 bases and J 8 bases, with 12 bases left between them. CDR1 SEHNR and CDR2 FQNEAQ come from the germline V gene (reference sequence). The CDR3 reads CASSLSGTGGYTF. The DNA of the CDR3 is TGTGCCAGCAGCTTATCAGGGACTGGCGGCTACACCTTC. The full variable domain, completed using reference TRBV7-9 and TRBJ1-2, is DTGVSQNPRHKITKRGQNVTFRCDPISEHNRLYWYRQTLGQGPEFLTYFQNEAQLEKSRLLSDRFSAERPKGSFSTLEIQRTEQGDSAMYLCASSLSGTGGYTFGSGTRLTVV.

The chain recombines TRBV9 with TRBJ2-1, with a weak D call TRBD2 (6 bases). Germline CDR1 SGDLS, CDR2 YYNGEE. V was trimmed by 1 base and J by 9 bases, leaving 14 bases between them. The CDR3 contains 14 residues. The CDR3, as DNA: TGTGCCAGCAGCGTAAATTGGGGGGTGGCTGAGCAGTTCTTC. Encoded protein: CASSVNWGVAEQFF.

The chain links TRBV4-3 to TRBJ1-5; D is unclear. Germline V gene lookup returns CDR1 LGHNA and CDR2 YSLEER. Trimming pared 1 base from V and 0 bases from J, leaving 4 bases between. The CDR3 contains 14 residues. This CDR3 is CASSQGVSNQPQHF. The CDR3 bases are TGCGCCAGCAGCCAAGGAGTTAGCAATCAGCCCCAGCATTTT.

The chain joins TRBV7-6 to TRBJ2-7; 8 bases map to TRBD1. This CDR3 has 13 amino acids. Germline trimming cut 5 bases from V and 4 bases from J; bases unmatched to any gene: 4. The germline V gene has CDR1 SGHVS and CDR2 FNYEAQ. CDR3 coding DNA: TGTGCCAGCAGCCCAGGGGGCGCTTACGAGCAGTACTTC. Protein sequence: CASSPGGAYEQYF. Drawing the rest from reference TRBV7-6 and TRBJ2-7, the complete variable domain is GAGVSQSPRYKVTKRGQDVALRCDPISGHVSLYWYRQALGQGPEFLTYFNYEAQQDKSGLPNDRFSAERPEGSISTLTIQRTEQRDSAMYRCASSPGGAYEQYFGPGTRLTVT.

Only a few counts were recorded for this clone. The chain carries TRBV5-1 and TRBJ1-5, with D possibly TRBD1 on 5 matching bases. V was clipped by 0 bases and J by 0 bases, with 13 bases between them. Germline-derived CDR1 and CDR2 are SGHRS and YFSETQ. The CDR3 spans 17 residues. The CDR3 DNA follows: TGCGCCAGCAGCTTGGTTGGCAGGGCCTATAGCAATCAGCCCCAGCATTTT. This codes for CASSLVGRAYSNQPQHF.

The V gene is TRBV4-1, the J gene TRBJ1-6; the match to TRBD1 covers 7 bases. V shed 0 bases, J shed 9 bases, and the junction held 11 bases outside the gene matches. Per the germline V gene, CDR1 is MGHRA and CDR2 is YSYEKL. The CDR3 runs 17 residues. Here the CDR3 DNA reads TGCGCCAGCAGCCAAGATCCCCCCAGGGGGGTTCTTTCACCCCTCCACTTT. Its protein product is CASSQDPPRGVLSPLHF.

The chain joins TRBV4-3 to TRBJ2-3; 7 bases are shared with TRBD2. CDR3 size: 15 residues. With 6 bases clipped from V and 1 base from J, the junction kept 7 bases outside the gene matches. Germline assignment: CDR1 LGHNA and CDR2 YSLEER. The CDR3 coding sequence is TGCGCCAGCAGTCCGCGGGAGAAGGGCACAGATACGCAGTATTTT. Residues: CASSPREKGTDTQYF.

The rearrangement joins TRBV5-4 to TRBJ1-3; 7 nucleotides align to TRBD1. Germline CDR1 is SGHNT and CDR2 is YYREEE (reference sequence). The CDR3 has 15 residues. With 2 bases clipped from V and 4 bases from J, the junction kept 6 bases outside the gene matches. The CDR3 protein is CASSLYRDSGNTIYF. As DNA, the CDR3 is TGTGCCAGCAGCTTATACCGGGACAGCGGAAACACCATATATTTT.

The V and J genes are TRBV12-5 and TRBJ1-1; 7 positions agree with TRBD1. The junction had 5 bases not matched to a gene; V was cut back by 1 base and J by 3 bases. The germline CDR1 and CDR2 sequences are LGHNT and FRNRAP. The CDR3 contains 15 residues. CDR3 bases: TGTGCTAGTGGTTTGGGACAGGGTCAGGACACTGAAGCTTTCTTT. Its translation: CASGLGQGQDTEAFF. Together with reference TRBV12-5 and TRBJ1-1, the CDR3 gives the full variable domain: DARVTQTPRHKVTEMGQEVTMRCQPILGHNTVFWYRQTMMQGLELLAYFRNRAPLDDSGMPKDRFSAEMPDATLATLKIQPSEPRDSAVYFCASGLGQGQDTEAFFGQGTRLTVV.

This clone was recorded only once. The chain links TRBV30 to TRBJ2-7; D assignment may be TRBD1 or TRBD2 (5 bases each). V was trimmed by 8 bases and J by 3 bases, leaving 14 bases between them. The CDR3 sequence is 12 residues long. Germline V lookup: CDR1 GTSNPN, CDR2 SVGIG (reference sequence). The CDR3 bases are TGTGCCGGGACCGGACACTTCTACGAGCAGTACTTC. Protein: CAGTGHFYEQYF.

The chain links TRBV9 to TRBJ1-1; D possibly corresponds to TRBD1 (5 bases). Germline loops: CDR1 SGDLS, CDR2 YYNGEE. This CDR3 has 16 residues. V dropped 2 bases and J dropped 1 base, with 15 bases sitting between them. The CDR3 coding sequence is TGTGCCAGCAGCGTCGGGACTAATGGCAGGAACACTGAAGCTTTCTTT. This codes for CASSVGTNGRNTEAFF.

The CDR3 sequence: CASSVGASGTDTQYF. Written as DNA, the CDR3 is TGTGCCAGCAGCGTAGGTGCTAGCGGCACAGATACGCAGTATTTT. This sequence joins TRBV9 and TRBJ2-3; a weak D match, TRBD2 (6 bases). This CDR3 is 15 amino acids long. Germline CDR1 SGDLS, CDR2 YYNGEE. Trimming removed 0 bases at V and 1 base at J, with 9 bases between.

This chain joins TRBV12-5 and TRBJ2-7; D is possibly TRBD2 (5 bases). Germline V gene lookup returns CDR1 LGHNT and CDR2 FRNRAP. V was clipped by 6 bases and J by 6 bases, with 21 bases between them. This CDR3 contains 15 residues. The CDR3 DNA follows: TGTGCTAGTGGAAAAGTCATCGGGGAGTACCCCGAGCAGTACTTC. Its protein is CASGKVIGEYPEQYF.

V usage is TRBV5-1 and J usage is TRBJ1-1, with a weak D call TRBD1 (6 bases). V lost 3 bases and J lost 4, with 13 bases in between. The CDR3 is made up of 14 amino acids. The germline gives CDR1 SGHRS, CDR2 YFSETQ. Here the CDR3 DNA reads TGCGCCAGCAGCTCAGGGGAGCATACCACTGAAGCTTTCTTT. Its translation: CASSSGEHTTEAFF.

CDR3 sequence reads: CASSEYVGTVGYTF. The CDR3 DNA sequence: TGTGCCAGCAGTGAATATGTGGGGACAGTCGGCTACACCTTC. The chain links TRBV6-1 to TRBJ1-2; 7 bases align to TRBD1. Germline trimming cut 2 bases from V and 8 bases from J; bases unmatched to any gene: 8. The length of the CDR3 is 14 residues. Germline V gives CDR1 MNHNS, CDR2 SASEGT.

The chain couples TRBV19 to TRBJ2-7; D gene ambiguous. CDR1 and CDR2 (germline): LNHDA, SQIVND (reference sequence). CDR3 length: 12 residues. The V end lost 5 bases, the J end lost 7 bases, and 12 bases lay between the germline ends. The CDR3 is CASSSSTWEQYF. The CDR3, as DNA: TGTGCCAGTAGTTCTTCCACATGGGAGCAGTACTTC.

The chain combines TRBV29-1 with TRBJ2-2; TRBD2 matches at 7 bases. The germline V gene encodes CDR1 SQVTM and CDR2 ANQGSEA. This CDR3 is 14 amino acids long. The junction had 4 bases not matched to a gene; V was cut back by 4 bases and J by 2 bases. CDR3 in amino acids: CSVGASGNTGELFF. CDR3 sequence (DNA): TGCAGCGTTGGGGCTAGCGGCAACACCGGGGAGCTGTTTTTT.